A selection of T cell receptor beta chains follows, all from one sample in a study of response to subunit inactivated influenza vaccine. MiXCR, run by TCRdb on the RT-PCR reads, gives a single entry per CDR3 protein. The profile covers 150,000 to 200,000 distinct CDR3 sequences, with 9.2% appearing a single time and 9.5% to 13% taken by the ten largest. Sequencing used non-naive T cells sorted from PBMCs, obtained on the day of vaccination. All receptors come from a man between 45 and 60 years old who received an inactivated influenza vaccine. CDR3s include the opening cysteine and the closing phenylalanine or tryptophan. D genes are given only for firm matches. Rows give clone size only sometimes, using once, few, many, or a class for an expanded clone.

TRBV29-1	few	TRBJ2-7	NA	TGCAGCGTGAAGGACGGAAGCTACGAGCAGTACTTC	CSVKDGSYEQYF
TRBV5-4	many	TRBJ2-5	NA	TGTGCCAGCAGCCTTCGACCTAACCAAGAGACCCAGTACTTC	CASSLRPNQETQYF
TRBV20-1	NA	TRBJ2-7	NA	TGCAGTGCACTGATCGGGAGACCATCGAACGAGCAGTACTTC	CSALIGRPSNEQYF
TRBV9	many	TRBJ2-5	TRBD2	TGTGCCAGCAGCGTAGCTGGGGGGGCCCAGTACTTC	CASSVAGGAQYF
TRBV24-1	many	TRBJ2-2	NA	TGTGCCACCAGTGTGGAGGGGACCGGGGAGCTGTTTTTT	CATSVEGTGELFF
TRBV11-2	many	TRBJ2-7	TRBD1	TGTGCCAGCAGCTCGGTCGGGACAGCCAGCCGCGAGCAGTACTTC	CASSSVGTASREQYF
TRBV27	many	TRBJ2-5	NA	TGTGCCAGCAGTCATGGGACGCACGGGGAGACCCAGTACTTC	CASSHGTHGETQYF
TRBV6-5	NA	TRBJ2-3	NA	TGTGCCAGCAGTTACTCGAGGCAGTTGCTGGGGGATACGCAGTATTTT	CASSYSRQLLGDTQYF
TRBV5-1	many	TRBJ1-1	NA	TGCGCCAGCAGCTCCGGACAGATCAACACTGAAGCTTTCTTT	CASSSGQINTEAFF
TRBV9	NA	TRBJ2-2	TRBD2	TGTGCCAGCAGCCCTCTTAGCGGGAGCTCGTACACCGGGGAGCTGTTTTTT	CASSPLSGSSYTGELFF
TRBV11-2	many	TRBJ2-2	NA	TGTGCCAGCAGCTTAGATATAGGCGCCGGAGTCACCGGGGAGCTGTTTTTT	CASSLDIGAGVTGELFF
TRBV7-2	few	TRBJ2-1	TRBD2	TGTGCCAGCAGCTTGGGGACTAGCGGGCATGAGCAGTTCTTC	CASSLGTSGHEQFF
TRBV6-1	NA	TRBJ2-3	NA	TGTGCCAGCCGGGCGACTAGCACAGATACGCAGTATTTT	CASRATSTDTQYF
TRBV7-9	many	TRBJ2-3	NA	TGTGCCAGCAGCTTAAATCAGGGCCACACAGATACGCAGTATTTT	CASSLNQGHTDTQYF
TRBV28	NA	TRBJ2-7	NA	TGTGCCAGCAGTATTTGGGGGTACGAGCAGTACTTC	CASSIWGYEQYF
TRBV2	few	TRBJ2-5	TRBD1	TGTGCCAGCAGGGCGGACAGGTCCCAAGAGACCCAGTACTTC	CASRADRSQETQYF
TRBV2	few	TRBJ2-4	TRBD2	TGTGCCAGCAGTGAAGTTAGCGGGAGGGCCACCATAGCCAAAAACATTCAGTACTTC	CASSEVSGRATIAKNIQYF
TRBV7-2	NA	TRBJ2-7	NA	TGTGCCAGCAGCTTAGTGTCCGGGTACGAGCAGTACTTC	CASSLVSGYEQYF
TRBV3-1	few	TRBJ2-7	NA	TGTGCCAGCAGCCAAGCGGGTACCATCCAGGGGCCCTATTCTTACGAGCAGTACTTC	CASSQAGTIQGPYSYEQYF
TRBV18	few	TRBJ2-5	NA	TGTGCCAGCTCCCGGGACTGGAGGGATGCGACCCAGTACTTC	CASSRDWRDATQYF
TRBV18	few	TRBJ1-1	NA	TGTGCCAGCTCAGGGGCGAAAAACACTGAAGCTTTCTTT	CASSGAKNTEAFF
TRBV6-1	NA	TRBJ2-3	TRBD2	TGTGCCAGCAGCCACGCATGTCCCGCTAGCGGGCCAGATACGCAGTATTTT	CASSHACPASGPDTQYF
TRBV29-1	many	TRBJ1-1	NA	TGCAGCGGTACCGGGGCCCGGGGATGGAACACTGAAGCTTTCTTT	CSGTGARGWNTEAFF
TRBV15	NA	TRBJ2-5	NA	TGTGCCACCAGCCCGGAGAGGGGCCTTCTGGAGACCCAGTACTTC	CATSPERGLLETQYF
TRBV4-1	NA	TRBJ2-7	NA	TGCGCCAGCAGCCAAGGGCAGGGGGGCGAGCAGTACTTC	CASSQGQGGEQYF
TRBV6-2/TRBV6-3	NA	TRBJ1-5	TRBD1	TGTGCCAGCAGTTCTAACCAGGGGGTTGGGAATCAGCCCCAGCATTTT	CASSSNQGVGNQPQHF
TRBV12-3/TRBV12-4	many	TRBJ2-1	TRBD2	TGTGCCAGCAGTTTAATCCGGGCGGGAGTCTTGGATGAGCAGTTCTTC	CASSLIRAGVLDEQFF
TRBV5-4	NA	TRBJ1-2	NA	TGTGCCAGCAGCCCCCAGGAAGGCGATGGCTACACCTTC	CASSPQEGDGYTF
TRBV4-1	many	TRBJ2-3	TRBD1	TGCGCCAGCAGCCGAATACAGGGGGCCACAGATACGCAGTATTTT	CASSRIQGATDTQYF
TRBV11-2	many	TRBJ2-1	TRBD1	TGTGCCAGCAGCTTGACAGGGGGCTTTTACAATGAGCAGTTCTTC	CASSLTGGFYNEQFF
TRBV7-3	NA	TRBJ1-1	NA	TGTGCCAGCAGCTTAAGTTCCGCGCAGGGCCGGACTGAAGCTTTCTTT	CASSLSSAQGRTEAFF
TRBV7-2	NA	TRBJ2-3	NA	TGTGCCAGCAGCTTAGTGGTGGTACAGGCTAGCACAGATACGCAGTATTTT	CASSLVVVQASTDTQYF
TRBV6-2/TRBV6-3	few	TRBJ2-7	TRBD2	TGTGCCAGCAGTTACTCCGCAGGGACTAGCCATTCCTACGAGCAGTACTTC	CASSYSAGTSHSYEQYF
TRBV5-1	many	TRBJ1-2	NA	TGCGCCAGCAGCCCAGGATGGGGGGTAGCTAACTATGGCTACACCTTC	CASSPGWGVANYGYTF
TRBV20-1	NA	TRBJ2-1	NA	TGCAGTGCTAGAGACCCCTGGACCTACAATGAGCAGTTCTTC	CSARDPWTYNEQFF
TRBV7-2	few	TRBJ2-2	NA	TGTGCCAGCAGCTTAGGATCGAGACCGAACACCGGGGAGCTGTTTTTT	CASSLGSRPNTGELFF
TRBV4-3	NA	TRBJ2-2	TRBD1	TGCGCCAGCAGCCAAGTAGGACAGGGATCCACCGGGGAGCTGTTTTTT	CASSQVGQGSTGELFF
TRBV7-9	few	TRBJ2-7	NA	TGTGCCAGCAGCTTAATGTCCCGGGGCGAGCAGTACTTC	CASSLMSRGEQYF
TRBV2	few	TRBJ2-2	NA	TGTGCCAGCATCGAGGGCCTTCTTACCGGGGAGCTGTTTTTT	CASIEGLLTGELFF
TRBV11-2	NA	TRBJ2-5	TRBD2	TGTGCCAGCAGCTTAGTACTAGCGGGAGGGCCCTCGGGGGAGACCCAGTACTTC	CASSLVLAGGPSGETQYF
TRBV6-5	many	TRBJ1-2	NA	TGTGCCAGCAGTTACTCCCCACAGGCGGGCTATGGCTACACCTTC	CASSYSPQAGYGYTF
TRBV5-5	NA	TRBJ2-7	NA	TGTGCCAGCAGAGTCAGGATGTTGCCCTTTAGCTCCTCCTACGAGCAGTACTTC	CASRVRMLPFSSSYEQYF
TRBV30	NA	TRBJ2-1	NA	TGTGCCTGGAAGAGACAGTGGTACAATGAGCAGTTCTTC	CAWKRQWYNEQFF
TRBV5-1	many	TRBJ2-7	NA	TGCGCCAGCAGACTGGACAGCCCCTACGAGCAGTACTTC	CASRLDSPYEQYF
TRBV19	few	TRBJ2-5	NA	TGTGCCAGTAGTACCTTTGGTTTTTCGGCAGGAAGACAAGAGACCCAGTACTTC	CASSTFGFSAGRQETQYF
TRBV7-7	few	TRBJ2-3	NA	TGTGCCAGCAGCCCGGCCGTTACAGATACGCAGTATTTT	CASSPAVTDTQYF
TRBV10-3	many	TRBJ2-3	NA	TGTGCCATCAGTGAGTCTTCGTCGGGCTGGGGCACAGATACGCAGTATTTT	CAISESSSGWGTDTQYF
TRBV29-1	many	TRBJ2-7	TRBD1	TGCAGCGTTGACGGCAGGGGGCTAGGTTCCGAGCAGTACTTC	CSVDGRGLGSEQYF
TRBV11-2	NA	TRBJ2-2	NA	TGTGCCAGCAGCTTAGATCTGGTCACCGGGGAGCTGTTTTTT	CASSLDLVTGELFF
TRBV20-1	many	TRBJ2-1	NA	TGCAGTGCCAAAGTCGGGTATTCCTACAATGAGCAGTTCTTC	CSAKVGYSYNEQFF
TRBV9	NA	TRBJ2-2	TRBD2	TGTGCCAGCAGCGGTATGAGCGGGAGTCGATTCGGGGAGCTGTTTTTT	CASSGMSGSRFGELFF
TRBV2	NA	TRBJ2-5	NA	TGTGCCAGCAGGAGCCTAGAGACCCAGTACTTC	CASRSLETQYF
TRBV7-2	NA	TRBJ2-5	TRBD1	TGTGCCAGCAGCGGGAGGACAGGGTCCCAAGAGACCCAGTACTTC	CASSGRTGSQETQYF
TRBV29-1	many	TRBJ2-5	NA	TGCAGCGTTGAAGGGCACCCCGGGGAGACCCAGTACTTC	CSVEGHPGETQYF
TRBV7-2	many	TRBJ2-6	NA	TGTGCCAGCAGCTTAGCCGCTGGGGCCAACGTCCTGACTTTC	CASSLAAGANVLTF
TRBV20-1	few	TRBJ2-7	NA	TGCAGTGCTACGGTGCAGCGTTCCTACGAGCAGTACTTC	CSATVQRSYEQYF
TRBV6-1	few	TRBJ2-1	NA	TGTGCCAGCAGGGACACGGTCTCCTTGATCGGGCAGTTCTTC	CASRDTVSLIGQFF
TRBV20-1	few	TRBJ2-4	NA	TGCAGTGCCAGGGATGATCAGACCCTAGCCAAAAACATTCAGTACTTC	CSARDDQTLAKNIQYF
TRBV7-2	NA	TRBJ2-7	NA	TGTGCCAGCAGCCGCGGCCGCCAGCCCTCCTACGAGCAGTACTTC	CASSRGRQPSYEQYF
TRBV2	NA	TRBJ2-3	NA	TGTGCCAGCAGTCTTGGGCCAGGGGACACAGATACGCAGTATTTT	CASSLGPGDTDTQYF